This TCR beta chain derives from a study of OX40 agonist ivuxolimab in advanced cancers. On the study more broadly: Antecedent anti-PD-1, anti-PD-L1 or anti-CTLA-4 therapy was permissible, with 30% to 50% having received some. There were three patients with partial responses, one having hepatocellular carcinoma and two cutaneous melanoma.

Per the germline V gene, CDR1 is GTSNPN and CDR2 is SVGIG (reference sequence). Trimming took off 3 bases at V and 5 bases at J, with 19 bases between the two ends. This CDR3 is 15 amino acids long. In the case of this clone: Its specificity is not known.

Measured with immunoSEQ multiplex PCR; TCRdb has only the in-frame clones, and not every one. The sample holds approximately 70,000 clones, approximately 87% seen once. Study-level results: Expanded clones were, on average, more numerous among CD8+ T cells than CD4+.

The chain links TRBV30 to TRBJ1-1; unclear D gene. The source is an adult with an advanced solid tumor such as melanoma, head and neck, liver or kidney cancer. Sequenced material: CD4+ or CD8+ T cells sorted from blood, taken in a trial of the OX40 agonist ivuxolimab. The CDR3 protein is CAWRLVNRVGTEAFF. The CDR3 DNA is TGTGCCTGGAGATTAGTCAATAGGGTGGGTACTGAAGCTTTCTTT.